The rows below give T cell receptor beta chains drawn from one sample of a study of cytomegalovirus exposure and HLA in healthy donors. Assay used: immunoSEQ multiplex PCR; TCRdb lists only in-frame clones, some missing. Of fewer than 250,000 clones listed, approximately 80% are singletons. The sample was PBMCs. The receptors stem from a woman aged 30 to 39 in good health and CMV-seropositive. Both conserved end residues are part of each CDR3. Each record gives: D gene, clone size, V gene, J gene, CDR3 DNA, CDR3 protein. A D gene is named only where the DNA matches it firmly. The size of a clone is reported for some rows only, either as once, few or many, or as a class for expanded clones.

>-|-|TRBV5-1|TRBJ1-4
TGCGCCAGCAGCTTCCGGGGGACCGATGAAAAACTGTTTTTT
CASSFRGTDEKLFF
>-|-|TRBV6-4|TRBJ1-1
TGTGCCAGCAGTGTCGATCAGGGCACTGAAGCTTTCTTT
CASSVDQGTEAFF
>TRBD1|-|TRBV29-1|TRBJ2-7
TGCAGCGTTGAAAAATATTCCGAGCCGGGACAGGGGGATGACGAGCAGTACTTC
CSVEKYSEPGQGDDEQYF
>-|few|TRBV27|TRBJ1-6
-
CASSSSTGRHSPLHF
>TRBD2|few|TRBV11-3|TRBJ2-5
TGTGCCAGCAGCTCGCCGCGGACTAGACGGGGGGGGACCCAGTACTTC
CASSSPRTRRGGTQYF
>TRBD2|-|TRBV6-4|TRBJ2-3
TGTGCCAGCAGTGAGAGTAGCGGGAGAGATACGCAGTATTTT
CASSESSGRDTQYF
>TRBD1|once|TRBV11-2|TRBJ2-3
TGTGCCAGCAGCCCCGGGACAGGGAAAGAAACAGATACGCAGTATTTT
CASSPGTGKETDTQYF
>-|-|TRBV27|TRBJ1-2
TGTGCCAGCAGTTTAAACAGGGCCGGCTATGGCTACACCTTC
CASSLNRAGYGYTF
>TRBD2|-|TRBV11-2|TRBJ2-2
TGTGCCAGCAGCTTAGGCTGGGGGAGGGGACACACCGGGGAGCTGTTTTTT
CASSLGWGRGHTGELFF
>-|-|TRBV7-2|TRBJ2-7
TGTGCCAGCAGCTTAAGGGGACATCTCTACGAGCAGTACTTC
CASSLRGHLYEQYF
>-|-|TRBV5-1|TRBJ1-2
TGCGCCAGCAGCTTGGGGAATTTACAGGGTACCGGCTACACCTTC
CASSLGNLQGTGYTF
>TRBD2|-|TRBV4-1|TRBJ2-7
TGCGCCAGCAGCCAACTCGGGACTAGCGGGTTCTCCTACGAGCAGTACTTC
CASSQLGTSGFSYEQYF
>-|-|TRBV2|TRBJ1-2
TGTGCCAGCAGTGGTTCGGGGGTTGGTAACTATGGCTACACCTTC
CASSGSGVGNYGYTF
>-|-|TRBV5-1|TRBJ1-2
TGCGCCAGCAGCTCGACAGATAACTATGGCTACACCTTC
CASSSTDNYGYTF
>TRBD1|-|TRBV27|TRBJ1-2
TGTGCCAGCAGTTCGGACAGGGGGTCCGTGAGAGGCTACACCTTC
CASSSDRGSVRGYTF
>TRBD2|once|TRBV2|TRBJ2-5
TGTGCCAGCAGGGGAGGGACTACACCTCAAGAGACCCAGTACTTC
CASRGGTTPQETQYF
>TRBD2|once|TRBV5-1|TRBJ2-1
TGCGCCAGCAGCCGGACTAGCGGGGGGGCCTGGAATGAGCAGTTCTTC
CASSRTSGGAWNEQFF
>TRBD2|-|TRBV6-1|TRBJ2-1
TGTGCCAGCACCCGAAGGGGACTAGCGGACAATGAGCAGTTCTTC
CASTRRGLADNEQFF
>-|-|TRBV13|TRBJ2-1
TGTGCCAGCAGCTTAGGCGGGAGTAGGGATGAGCAGTTCTTC
CASSLGGSRDEQFF
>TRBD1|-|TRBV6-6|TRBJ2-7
TGTGCCAGCAGCTACGGACAGGGAGGCGAGCAGTACTTC
CASSYGQGGEQYF
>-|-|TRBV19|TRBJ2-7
TGTGCCAGTAGTATCGCAGTCTCCTACGAGCAGTACTTC
CASSIAVSYEQYF
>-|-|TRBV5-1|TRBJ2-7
TGCGCCAGCAGCCATCATTGGGGTGGGGAGTCCTACGAGCAGTACTTC
CASSHHWGGESYEQYF
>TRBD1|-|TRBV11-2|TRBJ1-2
TGTGCCAGCAGTTTAGACTCCACAGGGGCGGTCTATGGCTACACCTTC
CASSLDSTGAVYGYTF
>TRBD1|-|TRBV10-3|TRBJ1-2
TGTGCCATCAGTGAACCGGGACAGGACTATGGCTACACCTTC
CAISEPGQDYGYTF
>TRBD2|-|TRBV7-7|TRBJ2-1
TGTGCTAGCAGTCCAACAATCGGCAGACCAACTAGCGGGAGAAGTGAGCAGTTCTTC
CASSPTIGRPTSGRSEQFF
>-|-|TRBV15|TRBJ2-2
TGTGCCACCAGCAGACCTATCCGGGGGTCGACGGCCGGGGAGCTGTTTTTT
CATSRPIRGSTAGELFF
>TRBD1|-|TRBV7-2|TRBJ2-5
TGTGCCAGCAGCTTGGGATCCGGGACAGGGAAGACCCAGTACTTC
CASSLGSGTGKTQYF
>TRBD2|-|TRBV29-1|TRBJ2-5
TGCAGCGCCGGAAGCGGGGCCCAAGAGACCCAGTACTTC
CSAGSGAQETQYF
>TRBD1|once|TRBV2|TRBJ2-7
TGTGCCAGCAGTTGGGACAGGGCCGGGCAGTACTTC
CASSWDRAGQYF
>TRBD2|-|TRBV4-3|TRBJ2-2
TGCGCCAGCAGCCAAGATAGCGGGAGTCCCGCCGGGGAGCTGTTTTTT
CASSQDSGSPAGELFF
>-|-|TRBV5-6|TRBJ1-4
TGTGCCAGCAGCTTGGCCGGTAATAATGAAAAACTGTTTTTT
CASSLAGNNEKLFF
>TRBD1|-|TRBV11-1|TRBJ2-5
TGTGCCAGCAGCTTAGGACAGGGGGCGGCGGAGACCCAGTACTTC
CASSLGQGAAETQYF
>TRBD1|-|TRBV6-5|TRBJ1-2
TGTGCCAGCAGTCCAGGGGGCGCGGGAGGCTACACCTTC
CASSPGGAGGYTF
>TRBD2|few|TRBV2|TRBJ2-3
TGTGCCAGCAGACACGACTGGGCTAGCGGGGTTTTTGGCACAGATACGCAGTATTTT
CASRHDWASGVFGTDTQYF
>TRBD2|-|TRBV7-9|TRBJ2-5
TGTGCCAGCAGCTATGGGGGACTAGGTTCCTGGGAGACCCAGTACTTC
CASSYGGLGSWETQYF
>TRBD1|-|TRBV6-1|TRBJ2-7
TGTGCCAGCAGAAGCAGGGGGTCCTACGAGCAGTACTTC
CASRSRGSYEQYF
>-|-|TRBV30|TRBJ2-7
TGTGCCGGAAAGGGAGCCTACGAGCAGTACTTC
CAGKGAYEQYF
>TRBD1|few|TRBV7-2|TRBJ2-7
TGTGCCAGCAGCTTAGCTGGACAGGGGGCAGGAGAGCAGTACTTC
CASSLAGQGAGEQYF
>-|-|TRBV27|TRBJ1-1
TGTGCCAGCAGGCCCGTGCAGGGCGGAATGAACACTGAAGCTTTCTTT
CASRPVQGGMNTEAFF
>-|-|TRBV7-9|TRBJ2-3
TGTGCCAGCAGCTTACAGGGGTCCCTCGGAGATACGCAGTATTTT
CASSLQGSLGDTQYF
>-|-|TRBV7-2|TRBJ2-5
TGTGCCAGCAGCTTAGTGGAGGGTGTGGGGACCCAGTACTTC
CASSLVEGVGTQYF
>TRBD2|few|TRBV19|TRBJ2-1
TGTGCCAGTAGTGTAGCGGGAGGGCCTGGAAATGAGCAGTTCTTC
CASSVAGGPGNEQFF